One sample yielded the 16 T cell receptor beta chains listed below, sequenced in a study of shared clonotypes between healthy human individuals. Clones were sequenced by immunoSEQ multiplex PCR, and TCRdb holds only the in-frame ones, with some missing. The table lists approximately 250,000 clones, 50% to 75% of them singletons. Specimen: memory CD4+ T cells sorted from blood. Subset denoted: CD45RA-negative fraction. The origin of the receptors is a man aged 25 to 40 in good health.

The J gene is TRBJ2-3, the V gene TRBV5-4; 8 bases agree with TRBD2. Germline V gene lookup returns CDR1 SGHNT and CDR2 YYREEE (reference sequence). The CDR3 contains 15 residues. The V segment lost 1 base and the J segment 5 bases; nucleotides outside the gene matches: 6. CDR3 sequence: CASSLLRTSGDTQYF. The CDR3 bases are TGTGCCAGCAGCTTGCTCCGCACTAGCGGAGATACGCAGTATTTT.

The V gene is TRBV27, the J gene TRBJ2-7, with D perhaps given as TRBD1 or TRBD2 (6 bases each). Germline CDR1 is MNHEY and CDR2 is SMNVEV (reference sequence). The CDR3 covers 11 residues. Trimming cost V 8 bases and J 5 bases, with 10 bases left between them. The CDR3 reads CASYRGDEQYF. The DNA of the CDR3 is TGTGCCAGCTATAGGGGGGACGAGCAGTACTTC.

This rearrangement joins TRBV7-8 to TRBJ1-3; D gene ambiguous. The V gene lost 7 bases and the J gene lost 1 base, with 8 bases spanning the gap. The germline V gene encodes CDR1 SGHVS and CDR2 FQNEAQ. The CDR3 is made up of 13 amino acids. The CDR3 DNA reads as TGTGCCAGCATGTGGGGATCTGGAAACACCATATATTTT. Its translation is CASMWGSGNTIYF. The entire variable domain, with the rest obtained from reference TRBV7-8 and TRBJ1-3, is as follows: GAGVSQSPRYKVAKRGQDVALRCDPISGHVSLFWYQQALGQGPEFLTYFQNEAQLDKSGLPSDRFFAERPEGSVSTLKIQRTQQEDSAVYLCASMWGSGNTIYFGEGSWLTVV.

This clone appeared a few times. The genes are TRBV11-2 and TRBJ2-1; TRBD2 agrees at 11 bases. The V and J ends lost 5 bases and 2 bases, in that order; junction bases with no gene match: 2. The CDR3 contains 15 residues. CDR1 and CDR2 (germline): SGHAT, FQNNGV. The CDR3 loop is CASSPTSGAYNEQFF. The CDR3 DNA sequence: TGTGCCAGCAGCCCGACTAGCGGGGCCTACAATGAGCAGTTCTTC.

The CDR3 DNA reads TGTGCCAGCAGTGGGCAGGGGATCCTCAATGAGCAGTTCTTC. Translated, it gives CASSGQGILNEQFF. The V gene is TRBV6-5, the J gene TRBJ2-1, with a possible D match to TRBD1 (6 bases). Trimming removed 5 bases at V and 6 bases at J, with 14 bases between. This CDR3 is built from 14 residues. Per the germline V gene, CDR1 is MNHEY and CDR2 is SVGAGI.

This clone was seen more than once but under ten times. This chain joins TRBV18 and TRBJ2-7, with a tentative D call TRBD1 (6 bases). There are 15 residues in the CDR3. Germline CDR1 and CDR2: KGHSH and LQKENI. V lost 3 bases and J lost 3, with 15 bases in between. The CDR3 spells CASSPQGKVGYEQYF. CDR3 DNA: TGTGCCAGCTCACCTCAGGGGAAAGTTGGCTACGAGCAGTACTTC.

This clone was counted between two and nine times. Distinct nucleotide sequences in the sample also encode this CDR3. V usage is TRBV18 and J usage is TRBJ1-5, with D unclear. Germline values: CDR1 KGHSH, CDR2 LQKENI. V lost 3 bases and J 2 bases, leaving 11 bases between the germline ends. The CDR3 extends over 15 amino acids. CDR3 amino acids: CASSPSGGGNQPQHF. Here the CDR3 DNA reads TGTGCCAGCTCACCCTCCGGCGGCGGCAATCAGCCCCAGCATTTT.

The V gene is TRBV6-1, the J gene TRBJ1-4, with 9 bases aligning to TRBD1. With V trimmed by 2 bases and J by 10 bases, 8 bases remained unmatched. Germline V gene lookup returns CDR1 MNHNS and CDR2 SASEGT. The CDR3 is made up of 15 amino acids. This chain's CDR3 is CASSESGTGFGKLFF. As DNA, the CDR3 is TGTGCCAGCAGTGAATCGGGGACAGGGTTTGGAAAACTGTTTTTT.

The J gene is TRBJ2-3, the V gene TRBV30; D gene unclear. Trimming stripped 5 bases from V and 4 bases from J, with 10 bases between. The CDR3 contains 12 residues. The germline gives CDR1 GTSNPN, CDR2 SVGIG (reference sequence). The CDR3 coding sequence is TGTGCCTGGTACCAAAGTGCAGATACGCAGTATTTT. Protein product: CAWYQSADTQYF.

J is TRBJ1-4 and V is TRBV4-2; no definite D call. Germline loops: CDR1 LGHNA, CDR2 YNFKEQ. V lost 0 bases and J 2 bases, leaving 4 bases between the germline ends. The CDR3 consists of 14 residues. CDR3 sequence reads: CASSQERTNEKLFF. The CDR3 DNA is TGTGCCAGCAGCCAAGAACGGACTAATGAAAAACTGTTTTTT.

This clone appeared a few times. This chain uses TRBV7-3 with TRBJ2-2; 9 nucleotides align to TRBD2. V gave up 5 bases and J gave up 7 bases; unmatched junction bases: 8. Germline V gives CDR1 SGHTA, CDR2 FQGTGA. The CDR3 extends over 15 amino acids. The CDR3 nucleotides are TGTGCCAGCAGCCAATCTAGCGGGATAGGCGGGGAGCTGTTTTTT. It is translated as CASSQSSGIGGELFF.

The chain recombines TRBV5-1 with TRBJ2-7, with 11 bases lining up with TRBD2. CDR3 length: 16 residues. The germline CDR1 and CDR2 sequences are SGHRS and YFSETQ. V lost 3 bases and J lost 3; bases outside the gene matches: 8. The CDR3 loop is CASSSGATSGSYEQYF. For the CDR3, the DNA is TGCGCCAGCAGCTCGGGGGCCACTAGCGGGAGCTACGAGCAGTACTTC. Drawing the rest from reference TRBV5-1 and TRBJ2-7, the complete variable domain is KAGVTQTPRYLIKTRGQQVTLSCSPISGHRSVSWYQQTPGQGLQFLFEYFSETQRNKGNFPGRFSGRQFSNSRSEMNVSTLELGDSALYLCASSSGATSGSYEQYFGPGTRLTVT.

The chain carries TRBV19 and TRBJ2-1; TRBD2 aligns across 10 bases. This CDR3 has 16 amino acids. Germline lookup yields CDR1 LNHDA and CDR2 SQIVND (reference sequence). The J segment lost 3 bases and the V segment lost 7 bases, leaving 9 bases of the junction unmatched. The CDR3 spells CASKKRLAGVYNEQFF. In DNA form, the CDR3 reads TGTGCCAGTAAGAAGCGGCTAGCGGGAGTCTACAATGAGCAGTTCTTC.

This clone was detected ten times or more. The chain has TRBV5-6 and TRBJ1-5, with 7 bases identical to TRBD1. Per germline, CDR1 SGHDT and CDR2 YYEEEE. The V gene end was trimmed by 1 base and the J gene end by 3 bases; junction bases not matched to a gene: 4. The CDR3 covers 15 residues. The CDR3 DNA sequence: TGTGCCAGCAGCTTGCTCAGGGGGAACAATCAGCCCCAGCATTTT. Protein product: CASSLLRGNNQPQHF. Full variable domain (outside the CDR3, taken from reference TRBV5-6 and TRBJ1-5): DAGVTQSPTHLIKTRGQQVTLRCSPKSGHDTVSWYQQALGQGPQFIFQYYEEEERQRGNFPDRFSGHQFPNYSSELNVNALLLGDSALYLCASSLLRGNNQPQHFGDGTRLSIL.

The V gene is TRBV27, the J gene TRBJ2-5; 8 nucleotides line up with TRBD1. CDR3 length: 16 residues. Per the germline V gene, CDR1 is MNHEY and CDR2 is SMNVEV (reference sequence). The V and J ends lost 6 bases and 6 bases, in that order; junction bases with no gene match: 15. CDR3 DNA sequence: TGTGCCAGCAGACCCCTTATTACTGACAGGGGCAAGACCCAGTACTTC. Encoded protein: CASRPLITDRGKTQYF.

This clone was seen just once. The gene calls are TRBV6-1 and TRBJ1-1; the D is unclear. From germline, CDR1 is MNHNS and CDR2 SASEGT. This CDR3 comprises 13 residues. Trimming stripped 1 base from V and 4 bases from J, with 7 bases between. For the CDR3, the DNA is TGTGCCAGCAGTGAAGGACGGTCCACTGAAGCTTTCTTT. Its protein product is CASSEGRSTEAFF.